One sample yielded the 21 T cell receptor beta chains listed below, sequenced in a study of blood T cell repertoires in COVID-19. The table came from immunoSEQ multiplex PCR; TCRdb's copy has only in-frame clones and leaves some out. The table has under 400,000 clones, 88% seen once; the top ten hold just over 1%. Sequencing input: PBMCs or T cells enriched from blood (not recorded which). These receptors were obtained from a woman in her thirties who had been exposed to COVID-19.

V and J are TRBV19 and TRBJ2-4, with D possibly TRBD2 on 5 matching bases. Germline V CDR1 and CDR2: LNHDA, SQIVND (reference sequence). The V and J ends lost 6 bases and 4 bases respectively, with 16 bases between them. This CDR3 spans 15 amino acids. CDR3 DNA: TGTGCCAGTAGCATACGCCGGGAAAAGAAAAACATTCAGTACTTC. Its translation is CASSIRREKKNIQYF.

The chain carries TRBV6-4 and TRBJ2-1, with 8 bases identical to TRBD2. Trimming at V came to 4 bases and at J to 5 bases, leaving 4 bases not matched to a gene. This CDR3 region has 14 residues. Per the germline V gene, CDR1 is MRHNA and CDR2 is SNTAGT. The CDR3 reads CASSVTGGNNEQFF. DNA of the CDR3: TGTGCCAGCAGTGTAACGGGAGGGAACAATGAGCAGTTCTTC.

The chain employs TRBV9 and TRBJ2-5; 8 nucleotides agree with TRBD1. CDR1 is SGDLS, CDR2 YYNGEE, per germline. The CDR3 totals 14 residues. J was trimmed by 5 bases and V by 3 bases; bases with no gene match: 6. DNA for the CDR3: TGTGCCAGCAGCGCTGACAGGGGCGCGGAGACCCAGTACTTC. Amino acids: CASSADRGAETQYF.

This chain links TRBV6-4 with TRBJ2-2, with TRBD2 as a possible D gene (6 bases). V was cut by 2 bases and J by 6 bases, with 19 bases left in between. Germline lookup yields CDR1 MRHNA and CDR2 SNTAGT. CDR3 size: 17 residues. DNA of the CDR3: TGTGCCAGCAGTGACCCCGTGGGACTCCACCCCCCCGGGGAGCTGTTTTTT. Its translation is CASSDPVGLHPPGELFF.

For the CDR3, the DNA is TGTGCCAGCAGCCCGGGACAGAAGAACACCGGGGAGCTGTTTTTT. Translating it yields CASSPGQKNTGELFF. V is TRBV13 and J is TRBJ2-2; 7 positions match TRBD1. Germline CDR1 reads PRHDT; CDR2 reads FYEKMQ (reference sequence). CDR3 length: 15 residues. With V trimmed by 5 bases and J by 1 base, 4 bases remained unmatched.

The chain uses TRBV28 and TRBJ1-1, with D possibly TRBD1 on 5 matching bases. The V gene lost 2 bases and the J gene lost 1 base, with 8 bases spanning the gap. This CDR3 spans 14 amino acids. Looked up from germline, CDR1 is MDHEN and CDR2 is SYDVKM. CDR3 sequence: CASSLGGKNTEAFF. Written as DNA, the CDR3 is TGTGCCAGCAGTTTAGGGGGGAAGAACACTGAAGCTTTCTTT.

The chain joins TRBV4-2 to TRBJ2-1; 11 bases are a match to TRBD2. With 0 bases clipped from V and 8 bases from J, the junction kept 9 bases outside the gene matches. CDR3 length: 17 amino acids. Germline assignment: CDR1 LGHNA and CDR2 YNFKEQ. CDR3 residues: CASSQDRSTSGSYEQFF. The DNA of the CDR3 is TGTGCCAGCAGCCAAGATAGGAGTACTAGCGGGAGCTATGAGCAGTTCTTC.

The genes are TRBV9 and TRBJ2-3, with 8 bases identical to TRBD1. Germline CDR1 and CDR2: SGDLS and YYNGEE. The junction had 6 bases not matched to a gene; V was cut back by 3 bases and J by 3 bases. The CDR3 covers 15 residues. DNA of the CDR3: TGTGCCAGCAGCGCCAGACAGGGGTGGACAGATACGCAGTATTTT. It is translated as CASSARQGWTDTQYF. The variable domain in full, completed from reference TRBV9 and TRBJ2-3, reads DSGVTQTPKHLITATGQRVTLRCSPRSGDLSVYWYQQSLDQGLQFLIQYYNGEERAKGNILERFSAQQFPDLHSELNLSSLELGDSALYFCASSARQGWTDTQYFGPGTRLTVL.

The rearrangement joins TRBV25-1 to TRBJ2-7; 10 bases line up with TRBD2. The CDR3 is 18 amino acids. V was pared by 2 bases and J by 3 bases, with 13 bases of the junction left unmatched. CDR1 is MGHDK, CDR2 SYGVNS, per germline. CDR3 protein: CASSEGGASGGTYYEQYF. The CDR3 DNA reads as TGTGCCAGCAGTGAAGGGGGTGCTAGCGGGGGTACCTACTACGAGCAGTACTTC.

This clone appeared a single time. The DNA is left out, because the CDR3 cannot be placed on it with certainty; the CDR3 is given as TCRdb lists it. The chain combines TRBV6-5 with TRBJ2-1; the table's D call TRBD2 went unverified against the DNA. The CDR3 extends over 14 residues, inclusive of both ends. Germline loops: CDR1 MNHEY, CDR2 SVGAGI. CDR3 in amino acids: CASSYSFAGGAWFF.

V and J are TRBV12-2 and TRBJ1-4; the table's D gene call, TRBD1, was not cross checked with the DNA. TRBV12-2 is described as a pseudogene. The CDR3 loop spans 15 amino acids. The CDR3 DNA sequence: TGTGCAAGTCGCTTGACACACGCAACTAATGAAAAACTGTTTTTT. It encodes CASRLTHATNEKLFF.

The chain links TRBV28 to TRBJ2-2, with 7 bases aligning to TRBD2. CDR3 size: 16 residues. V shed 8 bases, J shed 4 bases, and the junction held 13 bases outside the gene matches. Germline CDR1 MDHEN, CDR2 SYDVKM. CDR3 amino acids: CASQWSGGAGTGELFF. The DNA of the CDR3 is TGTGCCAGCCAATGGTCGGGGGGAGCGGGCACCGGGGAGCTGTTTTTT.

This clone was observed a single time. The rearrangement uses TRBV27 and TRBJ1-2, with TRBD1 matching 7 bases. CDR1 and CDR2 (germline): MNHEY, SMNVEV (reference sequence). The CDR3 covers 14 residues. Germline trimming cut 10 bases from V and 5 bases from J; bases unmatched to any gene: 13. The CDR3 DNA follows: TGTGCCACCAAAGGGGCAGGGGGTGGGTATGGCTACACCTTC. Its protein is CATKGAGGGYGYTF.

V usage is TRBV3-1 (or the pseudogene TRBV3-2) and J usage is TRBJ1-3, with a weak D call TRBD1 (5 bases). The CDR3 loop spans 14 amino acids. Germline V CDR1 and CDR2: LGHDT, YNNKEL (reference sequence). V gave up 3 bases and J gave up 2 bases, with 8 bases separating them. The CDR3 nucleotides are TGTGCCAGCAGCCACATACAGGCTGGAAACACCATATATTTT. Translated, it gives CASSHIQAGNTIYF.

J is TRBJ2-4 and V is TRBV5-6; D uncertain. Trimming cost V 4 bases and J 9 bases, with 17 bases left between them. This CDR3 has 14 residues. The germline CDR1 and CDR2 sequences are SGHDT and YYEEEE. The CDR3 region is CASSQIAPVVIQYF. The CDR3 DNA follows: TGTGCCAGCAGCCAAATAGCCCCGGTCGTCATTCAGTACTTC.

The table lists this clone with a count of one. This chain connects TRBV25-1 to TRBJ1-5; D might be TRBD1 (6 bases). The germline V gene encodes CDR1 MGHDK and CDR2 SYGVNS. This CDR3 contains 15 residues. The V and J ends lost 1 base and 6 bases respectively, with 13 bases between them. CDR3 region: CASSELVQGSQPQHF. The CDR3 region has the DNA TGTGCCAGCAGTGAATTGGTACAGGGCAGTCAGCCCCAGCATTTT.

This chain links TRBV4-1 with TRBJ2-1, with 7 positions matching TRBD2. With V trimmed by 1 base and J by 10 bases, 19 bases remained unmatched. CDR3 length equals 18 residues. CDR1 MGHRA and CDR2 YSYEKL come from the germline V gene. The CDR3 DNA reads TGCGCCAGCAGCCAAGTAAATCCCAGCGGGGACCCGACGAGGGAGCAGTTCTTC. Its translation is CASSQVNPSGDPTREQFF.

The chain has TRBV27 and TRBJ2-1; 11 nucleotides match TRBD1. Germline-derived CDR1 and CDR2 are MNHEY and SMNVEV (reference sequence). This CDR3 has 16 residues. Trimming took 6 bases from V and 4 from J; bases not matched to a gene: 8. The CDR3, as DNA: TGTGCCAGCAGACGCCCGGGACAGGGGGTTTACAATGAGCAGTTCTTC. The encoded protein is CASRRPGQGVYNEQFF.

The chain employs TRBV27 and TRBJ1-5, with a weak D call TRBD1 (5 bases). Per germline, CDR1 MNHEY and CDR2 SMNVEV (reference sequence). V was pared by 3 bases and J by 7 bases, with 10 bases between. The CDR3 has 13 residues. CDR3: CASSFTGGQPQHF. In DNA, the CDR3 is TGTGCCAGCAGTTTCACGGGGGGGCAGCCCCAGCATTTT.

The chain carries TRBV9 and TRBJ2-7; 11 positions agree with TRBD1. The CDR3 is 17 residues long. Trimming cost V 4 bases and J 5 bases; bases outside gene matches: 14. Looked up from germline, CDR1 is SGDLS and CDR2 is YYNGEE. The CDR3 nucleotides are TGTGCCAGCAGCCCAACGGGGAGGACAGGGGGCGGAAACGAGCAGTACTTC. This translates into CASSPTGRTGGGNEQYF.

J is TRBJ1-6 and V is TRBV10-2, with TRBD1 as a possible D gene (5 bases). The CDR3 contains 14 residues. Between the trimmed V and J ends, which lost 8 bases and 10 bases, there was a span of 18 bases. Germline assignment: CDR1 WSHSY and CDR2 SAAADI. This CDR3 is CASRWAREDSPLHF. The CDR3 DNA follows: TGCGCCAGCCGTTGGGCCAGGGAGGACTCACCCCTCCACTTT.